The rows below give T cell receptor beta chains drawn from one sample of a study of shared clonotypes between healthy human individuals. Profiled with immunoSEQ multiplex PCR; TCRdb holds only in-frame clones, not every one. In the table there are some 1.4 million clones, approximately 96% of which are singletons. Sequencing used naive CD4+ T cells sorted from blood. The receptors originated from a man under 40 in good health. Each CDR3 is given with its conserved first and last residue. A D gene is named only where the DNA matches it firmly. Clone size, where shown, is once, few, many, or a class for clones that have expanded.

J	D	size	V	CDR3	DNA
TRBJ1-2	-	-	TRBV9	CASSVGTSYGYTF	TGTGCCAGCAGCGTCGGGACCTCCTATGGCTACACCTTC
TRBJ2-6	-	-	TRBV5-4	CASRSSGANVLTF	TGTGCCAGTAGGAGCTCTGGGGCCAACGTCCTGACTTTC
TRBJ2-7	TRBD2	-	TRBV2	CASSERLAGGVYEQYF	TGTGCCAGCAGTGAGCGACTAGCGGGAGGTGTTTACGAGCAGTACTTC
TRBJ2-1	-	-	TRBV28	CASSLAGQAHEQFF	TGTGCCAGCAGTTTAGCGGGCCAAGCGCATGAGCAGTTCTTC
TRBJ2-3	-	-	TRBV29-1	CSVGVYTSTDTQYF	TGCAGCGTTGGAGTCTATACTAGCACAGATACGCAGTATTTT
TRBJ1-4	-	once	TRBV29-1	CSVLDRNEKLFF	TGCAGCGTTTTGGACAGAAATGAAAAACTGTTTTTT
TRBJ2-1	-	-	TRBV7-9	CASSSTANEQFF	TGTGCCAGCAGTTCCACAGCCAATGAGCAGTTCTTC
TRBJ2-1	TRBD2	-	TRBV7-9	CASSYPGLAYNEQFF	TGTGCCAGCAGCTATCCGGGACTAGCTTACAATGAGCAGTTCTTC
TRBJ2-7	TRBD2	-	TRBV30	CAGTRGGKGSYEQYF	TGTGCCGGCACCCGGGGGGGGAAGGGTTCCTACGAGCAGTACTTC
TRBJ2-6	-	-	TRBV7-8	CASSPALDLGSSGANVLTF	TGTGCCAGCAGCCCGGCGTTGGATCTCGGAAGCTCTGGGGCCAACGTCCTGACTTTC
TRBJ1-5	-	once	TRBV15	CATRQGDQPQHF	TGTGCCACCAGACAGGGAGATCAGCCCCAGCATTTT
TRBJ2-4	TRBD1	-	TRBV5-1	CASSQTNRQGAKNIQYF	TGCGCCAGCAGCCAAACTAACAGACAGGGGGCCAAAAACATTCAGTACTTC
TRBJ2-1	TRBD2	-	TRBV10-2	CASSKWTSGIYNEQFF	TGCGCCAGCAGTAAGTGGACTAGCGGGATCTACAATGAGCAGTTCTTC
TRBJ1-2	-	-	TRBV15	CATSRRPGDGERGYTF	TGTGCCACCAGCCGCAGGCCAGGGGACGGTGAGCGGGGCTACACCTTC
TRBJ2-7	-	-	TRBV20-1	CSATGASEQYF	TGCAGTGCTACCGGGGCCTCAGAGCAGTACTTC
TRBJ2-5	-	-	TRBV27	CASSATDVLGAGETQYF	TGTGCCAGCAGTGCAACTGACGTACTAGGGGCGGGGGAGACCCAGTACTTC
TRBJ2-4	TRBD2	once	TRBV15	CATSIRTSGSGNIQYF	TGTGCCACCAGCATACGGACTAGCGGGAGTGGGAACATTCAGTACTTC
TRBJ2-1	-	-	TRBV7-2	CASSLSGTGQFF	TGTGCCAGCAGCCTATCCGGGACGGGGCAGTTCTTC
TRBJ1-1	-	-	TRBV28	CASAQGSSNTEAFF	TGTGCCAGCGCCCAGGGGAGTTCGAACACTGAAGCTTTCTTT
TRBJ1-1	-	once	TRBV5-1	CASSLNGARTEAFF	TGCGCCAGCAGCCTGAATGGGGCGAGGACTGAAGCTTTCTTT
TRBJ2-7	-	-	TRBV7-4	CASSYSVGTAPVSGHYEQYF	TGTGCCAGCAGCTACTCTGTGGGGACTGCTCCGGTGTCGGGACACTACGAGCAGTACTTC
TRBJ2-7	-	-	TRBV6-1	CASRPWGYEQYF	TGTGCCAGCAGGCCATGGGGGTACGAGCAGTACTTC
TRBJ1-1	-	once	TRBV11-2	CASSLAAWMNTEAFF	TGTGCCAGCAGCTTAGCAGCGTGGATGAACACTGAAGCTTTCTTT
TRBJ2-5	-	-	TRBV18	CASSPLGTLSQETQYF	TGTGCCAGCTCACCCCTGGGGACGCTCAGTCAAGAGACCCAGTACTTC
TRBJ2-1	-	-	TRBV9	CASSPDRGLIHNEQFF	TGTGCCAGCAGCCCCGATCGGGGCCTGATCCACAATGAGCAGTTCTTC
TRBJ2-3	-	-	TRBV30	CAWSTGQTDTQYF	TGTGCCTGGAGCACGGGCCAGACAGATACGCAGTATTTT
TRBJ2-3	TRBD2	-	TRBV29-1	CSGKGTSGRKDTQYF	TGCAGCGGGAAAGGGACTAGCGGGAGGAAAGATACGCAGTATTTT
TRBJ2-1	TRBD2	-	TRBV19	CASSTSGLNEQFF	TGTGCCAGTTCGACTAGCGGACTCAATGAGCAGTTCTTC
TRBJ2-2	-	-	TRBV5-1	CASSWLARPGAGELFF	TGCGCCAGCAGCTGGCTAGCGCGACCCGGGGCCGGGGAGCTGTTTTTT
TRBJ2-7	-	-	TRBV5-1	CASSLEVGSSYEQYF	TGCGCCAGCAGCTTGGAAGTGGGAAGCTCCTACGAGCAGTACTTC
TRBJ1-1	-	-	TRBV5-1	CASSLTGLGEAFF	TGCGCCAGCAGCTTGACAGGGCTGGGTGAAGCTTTCTTT
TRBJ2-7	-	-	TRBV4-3	CASSQKGAYEQYF	TGCGCCAGCAGCCAAAAAGGAGCCTACGAGCAGTACTTC
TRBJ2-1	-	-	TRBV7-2	CASSLVGLSGQSNEQFF	TGTGCCAGCAGCTTAGTCGGACTTAGCGGACAGAGCAATGAGCAGTTCTTC
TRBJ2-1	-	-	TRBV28	CASSLSGASHNEQFF	TGTGCCAGCAGTTTGTCGGGGGCTTCCCACAATGAGCAGTTCTTC
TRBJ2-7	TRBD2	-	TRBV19	CASSRRLLLAGGPREQYF	TGTGCCAGTAGTAGACGGCTCCTTCTAGCGGGAGGGCCCCGGGAGCAGTACTTC
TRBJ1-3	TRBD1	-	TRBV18	CASSPLPGQTNSGNTIYF	TGTGCCAGCTCACCCCTTCCGGGACAGACAAACTCTGGAAACACCATATATTTT
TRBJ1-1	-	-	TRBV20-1	CSASWGTEAFF	TGCAGTGCTTCATGGGGTACTGAAGCTTTCTTT
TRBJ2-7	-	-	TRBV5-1	CASSLVGIPSYEQYF	TGCGCCAGCAGCTTGGTGGGTATTCCTTCCTACGAGCAGTACTTC
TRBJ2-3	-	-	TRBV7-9	CASSYRGDTQYF	TGTGCCAGCAGCTATAGGGGGGATACGCAGTATTTT
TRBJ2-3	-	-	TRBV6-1	CASSAPSEASTDTQYF	TGTGCCAGCAGTGCTCCTAGCGAGGCTAGCACAGATACGCAGTATTTT
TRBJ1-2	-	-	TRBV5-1	CASSLVPQVGGYGYTF	TGCGCCAGCAGCTTGGTGCCCCAGGTGGGGGGCTATGGCTACACCTTC
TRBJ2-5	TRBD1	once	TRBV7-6	CASSLGAGGPQETQYF	TGTGCCAGCAGCTTAGGCGCAGGGGGTCCCCAAGAGACCCAGTACTTC
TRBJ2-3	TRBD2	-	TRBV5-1	CASSLGGLAGGRADTQYF	TGCGCCAGCAGCTTGGGTGGACTAGCGGGAGGGCGCGCAGATACGCAGTATTTT
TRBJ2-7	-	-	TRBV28	CASTQRKYEQYF	TGTGCCAGCACCCAGAGAAAATACGAGCAGTACTTC
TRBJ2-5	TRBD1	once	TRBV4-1	CASSQESRGLRETQYF	TGCGCCAGCAGCCAAGAAAGCAGGGGGCTCAGGGAGACCCAGTACTTC
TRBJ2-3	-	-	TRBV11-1	CASSSWTDTQYF	TGTGCCAGCAGCTCTTGGACAGATACGCAGTATTTT
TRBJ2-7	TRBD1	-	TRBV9	CASSLAGGIDEQYF	TGTGCCAGCAGCCTGGCAGGGGGCATCGACGAGCAGTACTTC
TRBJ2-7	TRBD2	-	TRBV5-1	CASSLMGSGGPYEQYF	TGCGCCAGCAGCTTGATGGGGTCGGGAGGGCCCTACGAGCAGTACTTC
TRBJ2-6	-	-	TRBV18	CASSLRDSGANVLTF	TGTGCCAGCTCACTGCGGGACTCTGGGGCCAACGTCCTGACTTTC
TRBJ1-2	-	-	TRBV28	CASSSTEYNYGYTF	TGTGCCAGCAGCTCGACAGAGTATAACTATGGCTACACCTTC
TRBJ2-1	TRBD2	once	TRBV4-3	CASSQRAGLATNEQFF	TGCGCCAGCAGCCAACGGGCGGGACTAGCGACCAATGAGCAGTTCTTC
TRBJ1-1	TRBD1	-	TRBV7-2	CASSSEAGGTEAFF	TGTGCCAGCAGCTCCGAGGCAGGGGGCACTGAAGCTTTCTTT
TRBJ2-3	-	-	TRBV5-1	CASTPVGSSTDTQYF	TGCGCCAGCACCCCCGTGGGATCTAGCACAGATACGCAGTATTTT
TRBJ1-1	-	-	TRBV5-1	CASSSGVEAFF	TGCGCCAGCAGCTCAGGGGTGGAAGCTTTCTTT
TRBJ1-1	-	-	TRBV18	CASSPLTLTEAFF	TGTGCCAGCTCACCACTAACGCTCACTGAAGCTTTCTTT
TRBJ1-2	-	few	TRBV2	CASSDSRVRLHGYTF	TGTGCCAGCAGTGACTCCAGGGTGCGACTTCATGGCTACACCTTC
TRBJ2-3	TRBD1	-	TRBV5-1	CASSGRDRADTQYF	TGCGCCAGCAGCGGCCGGGACAGGGCGGATACGCAGTATTTT
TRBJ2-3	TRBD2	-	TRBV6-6	CASSGGAGGPTYTQYF	TGTGCCAGCAGCGGGGGAGCGGGAGGACCCACATATACGCAGTATTTT
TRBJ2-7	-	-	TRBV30	CAWRGNSYEQYF	TGTGCCTGGAGGGGCAACTCCTACGAGCAGTACTTC
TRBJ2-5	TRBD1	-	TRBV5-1	CASSLLGTDQETQYF	TGCGCCAGCAGCTTGTTGGGGACAGACCAAGAGACCCAGTACTTC